These T cell receptor beta chains were read from a single sample in a study of beta chain features in type 1 diabetes. Clones were read by immunoSEQ multiplex PCR, and TCRdb kept only the in-frame ones, dropping some. The sample shows some 190,000 clones, approximately 8% of them seen only once. The sample consisted of central memory CD4+ T cells from blood. These receptors were obtained from a man younger than 35 with type 1 diabetes. Each CDR3 is given with its conserved first and last residue. D genes are given only for firm matches. Clone size is given for some rows only: seen once, a few or many times, or a class if the clone is expanded.

TRBV27	TRBJ2-5	NA	TRBD2	CASSRLAGGEETQYF	TGTGCCAGCAGCCGACTAGCGGGGGGGGAAGAGACCCAGTACTTC
TRBV7-9	TRBJ1-2	few	NA	CASSLVGASNYGYTF	TGTGCCAGCAGCTTAGTGGGGGCCTCTAACTATGGCTACACCTTC
TRBV28	TRBJ1-2	few	TRBD1	CATHLMAGGYGYTF	TGTGCCACCCACCTCATGGCAGGGGGCTATGGCTACACCTTC
TRBV28	TRBJ1-5	NA	TRBD1	CASSGGQGLYQPQHF	TGTGCCAGCAGCGGGGGACAGGGCCTTTATCAGCCCCAGCATTTT
TRBV30	TRBJ2-7	few	NA	CAWTNPRGADEQYF	TGTGCCTGGACTAACCCCCGCGGGGCGGACGAGCAGTACTTC
TRBV2	TRBJ2-3	NA	TRBD2	CASSGSADTQYF	TGTGCCAGTAGCGGGAGTGCAGATACGCAGTATTTT
TRBV27	TRBJ2-7	few	NA	CASRISGQPAVYEQYF	TGTGCCAGCAGGATAAGCGGACAGCCGGCGGTCTACGAGCAGTACTTC
TRBV19	TRBJ1-2	many	NA	CASRANYGYTF	TGTGCCAGTCGGGCTAACTATGGCTACACCTTC
TRBV5-1	TRBJ2-3	NA	NA	CASSSEGDRSPFRTDTQYF	TGCGCCAGCAGCTCGGAAGGGGATAGATCTCCTTTTCGCACAGATACGCAGTATTTT
TRBV2	TRBJ2-1	few	TRBD1	CASNGQGVAGEQFF	TGTGCCAGCAATGGACAGGGGGTCGCGGGTGAGCAGTTCTTC
TRBV7-2	TRBJ1-1	few	NA	CASSRNRDEAFF	TGTGCCAGCAGCCGGAACAGGGATGAAGCTTTCTTT
TRBV10-3	TRBJ2-7	few	NA	CAISEQVRKQYF	TGTGCCATCAGCGAACAGGTTAGGAAACAGTACTTC
TRBV7-2	TRBJ2-5	NA	TRBD2	CASSWMGGGQETQYF	TGTGCCAGCAGCTGGATGGGGGGGGGCCAAGAGACCCAGTACTTC
TRBV7-2	TRBJ2-5	few	TRBD1	CASSLMGQLETQYF	TGTGCCAGCAGCCTAATGGGACAGCTGGAGACCCAGTACTTC
TRBV11-3	TRBJ2-3	NA	NA	CASSLRDTDTQYF	TGTGCCAGCAGCCTCCGGGACACAGATACGCAGTATTTT
TRBV5-1	TRBJ1-5	NA	NA	CASSSGVSNQPQHF	TGCGCCAGCAGCTCAGGGGTGAGCAATCAGCCCCAGCATTTT
TRBV11-1	TRBJ2-7	NA	NA	CASSSRRALSYEQYF	TGTGCCAGCAGCTCCCGGCGGGCACTTTCCTACGAGCAGTACTTC
TRBV5-1	TRBJ2-7	few	NA	CASSLDVAGGNEQYF	TGCGCCAGCAGCTTGGACGTAGCCGGGGGAAACGAGCAGTACTTC
TRBV30	TRBJ2-1	NA	TRBD2	CAWSVGLAGTTEQFF	TGTGCCTGGAGTGTGGGGCTAGCGGGAACCACTGAGCAGTTCTTC
TRBV10-1	TRBJ2-5	few	TRBD1	CASSAGQRGETQYF	TGCGCCAGCAGTGCGGGACAGAGGGGAGAGACCCAGTACTTC
TRBV19	TRBJ2-4	few	TRBD1	CASSIQGQGDDIQYF	TGTGCCAGTAGTATCCAGGGACAGGGGGATGACATTCAGTACTTC
TRBV29-1	TRBJ1-2	few	TRBD1	CSVEGRGSNYGYTF	TGCAGCGTTGAGGGCAGGGGGAGTAACTATGGCTACACCTTC
TRBV27	TRBJ2-1	few	TRBD2	CASSSTKLGLAGGTYNEQFF	TGTGCCAGCAGTTCCACCAAACTCGGACTAGCGGGAGGCACCTACAATGAGCAGTTCTTC
TRBV12-5	TRBJ2-7	few	TRBD1	CASGPDRAWEALYEQYF	TGTGCTAGTGGTCCGGACAGGGCCTGGGAGGCCCTCTACGAGCAGTACTTC
TRBV6-6	TRBJ2-1	NA	NA	CASSRGTTSNNEQFF	TGTGCCAGCAGTCGGGGGACGACCTCTAACAATGAGCAGTTCTTC
TRBV5-6	TRBJ2-4	NA	TRBD2	CASSFSSGGAAKNIQYF	TGTGCCAGCAGCTTCTCTAGCGGGGGTGCGGCCAAAAACATTCAGTACTTC
TRBV7-2	TRBJ2-6	few	TRBD2	CASSPTSGSGANVLTF	TGTGCCAGCAGCCCGACTAGCGGCTCTGGGGCCAACGTCCTGACTTTC
TRBV2	TRBJ2-7	few	TRBD2	CASSLRPTSGSSYEQYF	TGTGCCAGCAGTTTACGTCCTACTAGCGGATCTTCCTACGAGCAGTACTTC